Here is one T cell receptor (beta chain) with its context. Its specific antigen is unknown. No base qualities exist here, and no much larger clone lies one base off it. The CDR3 starts with the cysteine, ends with the phenylalanine, and has 11 residues. Only the CDR3 DNA stays, 33 bases, in frame from base 1. Trimming takes 4 bases from V and 6 bases from J, and the germline ends sit 6 bases apart. CDR1 and CDR2, looked up from the germline V gene, are LGHNA and YSLEER. The library came from 5' RACE. TCRdb names Illumina HiSeq 2500 as the instrument used. A second PCR of about 7 to 12 cycles was run with a J-beta primer mix and a sample-barcoded 5' primer. Each TCR beta cDNA molecule received a unique molecular identifier from a template-switch 5' adaptor carrying 12 random nucleotides. Each sample yielded at least 3 million CDR3-containing paired-end reads. First-strand cDNA synthesis was performed from all RNA using the Mint cDNA synthesis kit, with priming by a TRBC-specific oligonucleotide. Following uracil-DNA glycosylase treatment, all cDNA underwent a first 18-cycle PCR with the universal primers M1SS and BC2_uni_R. In the paper's pipeline: For normalization, 1 million high-quality reads, each with a distinct molecular identifier, were randomly selected from each sample. Reads with shared molecular identifiers were discarded instead of being binned into consensus sequences. MiTCR, set to a Q25 quality threshold and the strictest error-elimination algorithm, was used for CDR3 identification, clonotype clustering and error correction. Lower-bound total TCR beta diversity was estimated with a nonparametric unseen species model using Euler transformation. TCRdb trimmed public reads at Q25 via fastp, called clones via MiXCR and kept in-frame beta chains. A single entry per CDR3 protein holds the most common genes and DNA from its merged rows. These V and J calls originate from TCRdb's pipeline instead of the authors' own analysis. The sample yields 700,000 to 850,000 distinct CDR3 sequences; around 36% were counted once. The ten largest make up over 10% of the sample.

The data stem from a study of blood T cells in healthy people across ages (dated by TCRdb to about 2015). The study in broad terms: In model experiments, template switching captured about one uniquely barcoded TCR beta cDNA molecule for every two T cells. The study measured age-related changes in TCR beta repertoire diversity using deep sequencing normalized with unique cDNA molecular identifiers. Donors were grouped into four age groups: young (average approximately 15 years), middle-aged (under 40), aged (roughly 67) and long-lived (roughly 80). Donors of different ages were randomly distributed across sequencing lanes to avoid experimental bias. Using the same blood draw, the study looked at two additional independent replicas of 1 million unique cDNA reads for two donors, one aged 18 to 29 and the other aged 80 or older. Study-level results and caveats: Because profiling used bulk unsorted PBMCs, naive and antigen-experienced compartments could not be compared conclusively. The CMV infection status of donors was not known, potentially confounding age-related changes in expanded clonotypes. Observed TCR beta diversity per million T cells fell roughly linearly with age, and a significant reduction was already apparent by age about 36. Compared with the aged group, the long-lived group had more naive CD4+ T cells, fewer expanded clones and increased TCR diversity, a pattern suggesting age selection. A strong correlation was found between observed TCR beta diversity and the percentage of naive T cells measured by flow cytometry. Estimates of total diversity based on one million sequenced T cells were regarded as lower bounds and as underestimates.

The donors were 40 or so Caucasian individuals from Russia, aged roughly 6 to 90 years, who were systemically healthy. Each donor gave approximately 9.4 milliliters of peripheral blood, drawn into EDTA-treated Vacutainer tubes. Ficoll-Paque density-gradient centrifugation was used to isolate PBMCs, with at least 7 million obtained per sample. Total RNA, at least 5 micrograms per sample, was extracted from PBMCs with Trizol reagent. Naive CD45RAhigh/CD27high T cell percentages were measured by flow cytometry on a PBMC aliquot from every donor. Recombination connected TRBV4-3 to TRBJ1-2; the D gene is not confidently resolved. The sequencing input was blood. The origin of this receptor is a man aged 18-30 years in good health. The bases are TGCGCCAGCAGCCGGGGAAATGGCTACACCTTC. Its protein is CASSRGNGYTF.